This T cell receptor beta chain is drawn from a study of blood T cell repertoires in COVID-19 (dated by TCRdb to about 2020). Regarding the complete study: Samples from collaborators originated in the United States, Italy and Spain and spanned both the acute and convalescent phases of COVID-19. A freely available public database, intended as a resource for researchers studying the immune response to SARS-CoV-2, is where the repertoires were released. Deeply sampled blood TCRbeta repertoires from subjects exposed to, actively infected with, or recovered from COVID-19 were included in the dataset. Samples came from the ongoing ImmuneRACE study (first 160 participants) plus 1,254 subjects from 6 global collaborators. Where available, HLA class I and class II types were taken from metadata supplied by the sample provider and were not determined by assay-based typing. The sample metadata nearly always contained a de-identified subject ID, COVID-19 status, age in years and sex. The prospective study material was composed of cDNA or gDNA derived from T cells, B-cell-depleted T cells, or PBMCs. Study-wide findings and limitations: Clinical and demographic metadata were provided uncurated, with the amount varying by source and participant.

Whole blood was collected in K2EDTA tubes by collaborating institutions according to the institutions' own protocols. For TCRbeta analysis, collaborator samples were shipped as frozen whole blood, as isolated PBMCs, or as DNA extracted from either sample type. The CDR3 sequence holds 12 residues, the cysteine and phenylalanine included. Only the CDR3 region is kept as DNA, spanning 36 bases read in frame from base 1. Trimming leaves V shorter by 8 bases and J shorter by 9 bases, with the junction holding 8 bases beyond the gene matches. Via the germline V gene, CDR1 is SQVTM and CDR2 ANQGSEA. As concerns this clone: The antigen this receptor binds is unknown. No much larger clone is present one base from it, and per-base qualities are unavailable.

TCRbeta CDR3 regions were amplified from genomic DNA by means of the immunoSEQ Assay, a bias-controlled multiplex PCR. Regarding the original processing steps: Within the assay, amplification of reference gene primers was used to estimate how many nucleated cells each sample contained. Sequence reads were collapsed and filtered to measure the absolute abundance of every unique TCRbeta CDR3 rearrangement. For each sample, productive Simpson clonality was calculated by taking the square root of Simpson's diversity index across productive rearrangements. TCRdb limited this immuneACCESS table to in-frame rearrangements with V and J called. A share of clones is missing; checked studies link under half to unresolved V genes, and the rest is unexplained. Clonal size and the V and J genes are those of that table, whereas D and trimming came from the DNA. This sample has about 150,000 clones in its table, and 70% to 90% of those were observed once. About 2.4% of the sample lies in the top ten.

Recombination linked TRBV29-1 to TRBJ1-5; the junction holds 9 bases that match TRBD1. The sequencing sample was made of peripheral blood. The TCR comes from a woman in her seventies with acute or convalescent COVID-19. This receptor carries the CDR3 CSYQQGAPPQHF. Read as DNA, the sequence is TGCAGCTACCAACAGGGGGCACCGCCCCAGCATTTT.